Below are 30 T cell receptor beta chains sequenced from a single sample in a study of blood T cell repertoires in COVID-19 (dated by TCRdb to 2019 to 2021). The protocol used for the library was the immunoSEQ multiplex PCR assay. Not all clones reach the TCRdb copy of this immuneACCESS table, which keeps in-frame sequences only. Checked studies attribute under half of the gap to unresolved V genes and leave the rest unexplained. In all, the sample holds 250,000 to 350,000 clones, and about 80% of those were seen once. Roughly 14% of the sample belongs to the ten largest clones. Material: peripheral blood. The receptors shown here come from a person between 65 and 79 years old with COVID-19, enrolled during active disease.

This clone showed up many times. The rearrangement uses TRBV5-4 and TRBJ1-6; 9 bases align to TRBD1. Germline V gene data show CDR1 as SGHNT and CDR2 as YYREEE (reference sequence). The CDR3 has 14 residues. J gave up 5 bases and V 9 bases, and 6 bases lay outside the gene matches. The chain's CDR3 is CAKLDRGDNSPLHF. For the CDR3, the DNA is TGTGCCAAGTTGGACAGGGGCGATAATTCACCCCTCCACTTT.

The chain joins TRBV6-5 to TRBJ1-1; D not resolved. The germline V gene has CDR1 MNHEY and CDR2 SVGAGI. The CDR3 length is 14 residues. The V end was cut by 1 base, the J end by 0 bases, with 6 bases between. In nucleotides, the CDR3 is TGTGCCAGCAGTTACTATGAGATGAACACTGAAGCTTTCTTT. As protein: CASSYYEMNTEAFF.

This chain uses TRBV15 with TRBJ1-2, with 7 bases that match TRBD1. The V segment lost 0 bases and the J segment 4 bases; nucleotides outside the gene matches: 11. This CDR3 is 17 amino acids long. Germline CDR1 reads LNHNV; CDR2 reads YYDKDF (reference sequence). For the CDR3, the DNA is TGTGCCACCAGCAGAGAAAACAGGGGTCCGGGGGTCTATGGCTACACCTTC. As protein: CATSRENRGPGVYGYTF.

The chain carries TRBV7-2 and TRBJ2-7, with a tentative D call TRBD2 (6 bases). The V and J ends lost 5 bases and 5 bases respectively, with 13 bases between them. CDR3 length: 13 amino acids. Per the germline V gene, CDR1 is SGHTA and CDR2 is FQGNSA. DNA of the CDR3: TGTGCCAGCAGCATCCCGGGGGTTAACGAGCAGTACTTC. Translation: CASSIPGVNEQYF. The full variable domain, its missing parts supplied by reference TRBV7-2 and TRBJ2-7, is GAGVSQSPSNKVTEKGKDVELRCDPISGHTALYWYRQSLGQGLEFLIYFQGNSAPDKSGLPSDRFSAERTGGSVSTLTIQRTQQEDSAVYLCASSIPGVNEQYFGPGTRLTVT.

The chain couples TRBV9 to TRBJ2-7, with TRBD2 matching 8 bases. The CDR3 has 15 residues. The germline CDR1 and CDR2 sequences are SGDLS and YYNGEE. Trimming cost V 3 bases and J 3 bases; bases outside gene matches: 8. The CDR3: CASSEGVAGYYEQYF. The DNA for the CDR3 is TGTGCCAGCAGCGAAGGGGTAGCGGGGTACTACGAGCAGTACTTC.

CDR3 DNA sequence: TGTGCCAGCAGCCAGGGGGCTGGAGAGGAAAAACTGTTTTTT. Amino acids: CASSQGAGEEKLFF. This chain connects TRBV3-1 (or the pseudogene TRBV3-2) to TRBJ1-4, with D possibly being TRBD1 (6 bases). CDR3 length equals 14 residues. Per the germline V gene, CDR1 is LGHDT and CDR2 is YNNKEL (reference sequence). V was pared by 3 bases and J by 8 bases, with 13 bases between.

CDR3 in DNA: TGTGCCTGGAGTATTCTCTCCTACGAGCAGTACTTC. It is translated as CAWSILSYEQYF. This chain uses TRBV30 with TRBJ2-7; D gene uncertain. Per germline, CDR1 GTSNPN and CDR2 SVGIG (reference sequence). The length of the CDR3 is 12 residues. Trimming removed 2 bases at V and 0 bases at J, with 5 bases between.

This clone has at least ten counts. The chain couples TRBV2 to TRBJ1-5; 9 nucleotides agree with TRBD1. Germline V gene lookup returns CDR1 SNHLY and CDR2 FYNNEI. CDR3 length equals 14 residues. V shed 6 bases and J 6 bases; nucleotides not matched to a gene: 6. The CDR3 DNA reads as TGTGCCAGCAGGCAAGGACAGGGGATTCAGCCCCAGCATTTT. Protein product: CASRQGQGIQPQHF.

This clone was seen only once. The CDR3 loop is CASSLETGVYNEQFF. Here the CDR3 DNA reads TGTGCCAGCAGCTTAGAGACAGGAGTTTACAATGAGCAGTTCTTC. The chain joins TRBV7-9 to TRBJ2-1, with D perhaps matching TRBD1 (6 bases). CDR1 SEHNR and CDR2 FQNEAQ come from the germline V gene (reference sequence). The CDR3 is 15 amino acids. V was trimmed by 1 base and J by 4 bases, leaving 11 bases between them.

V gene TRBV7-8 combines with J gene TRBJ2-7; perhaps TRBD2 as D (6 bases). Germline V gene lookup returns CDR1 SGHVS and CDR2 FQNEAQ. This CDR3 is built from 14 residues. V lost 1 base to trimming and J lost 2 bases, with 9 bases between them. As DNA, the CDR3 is TGTGCCAGCAGCTTAGTGGAGGGCCCCTACGAGCAGTACTTC. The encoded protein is CASSLVEGPYEQYF.

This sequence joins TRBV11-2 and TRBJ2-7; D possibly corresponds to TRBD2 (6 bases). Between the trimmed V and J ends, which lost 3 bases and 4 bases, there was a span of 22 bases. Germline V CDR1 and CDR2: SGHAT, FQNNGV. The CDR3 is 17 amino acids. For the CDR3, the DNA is TGTGCCAGCAGCTTGGGGGTCCTAGCGCTAGACAAATACGAGCAGTACTTC. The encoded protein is CASSLGVLALDKYEQYF.

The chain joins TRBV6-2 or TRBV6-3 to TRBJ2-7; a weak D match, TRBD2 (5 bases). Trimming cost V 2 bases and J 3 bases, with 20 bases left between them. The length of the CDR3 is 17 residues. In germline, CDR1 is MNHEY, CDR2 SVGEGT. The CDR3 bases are TGTGCCAGCAGTTACAAACGCGGACTCATCAGTGACTACGAGCAGTACTTC. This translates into CASSYKRGLISDYEQYF.

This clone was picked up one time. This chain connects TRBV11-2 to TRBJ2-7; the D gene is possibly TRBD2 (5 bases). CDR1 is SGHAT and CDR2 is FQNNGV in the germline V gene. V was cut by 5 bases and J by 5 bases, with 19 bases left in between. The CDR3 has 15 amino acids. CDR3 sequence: CASSPSRVSDNEQYF. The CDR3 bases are TGTGCCAGCAGCCCTAGTCGAGTTAGCGACAACGAGCAGTACTTC.

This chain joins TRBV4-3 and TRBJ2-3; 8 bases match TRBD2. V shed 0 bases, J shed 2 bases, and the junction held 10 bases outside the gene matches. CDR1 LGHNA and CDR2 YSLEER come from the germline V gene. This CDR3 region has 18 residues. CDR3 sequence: CASSQDRASGSFTDTQYF. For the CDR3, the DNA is TGCGCCAGCAGCCAAGACAGGGCTAGCGGGTCCTTCACAGATACGCAGTATTTT.

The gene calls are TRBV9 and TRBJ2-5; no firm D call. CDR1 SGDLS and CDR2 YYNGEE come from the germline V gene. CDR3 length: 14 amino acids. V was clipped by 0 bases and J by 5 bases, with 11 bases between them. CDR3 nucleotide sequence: TGTGCCAGCAGCGTAGGGGCCCCTTGGGAGACCCAGTACTTC. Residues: CASSVGAPWETQYF.

The CDR3 region is CASSPGTLHTIYF. CDR3 nucleotide sequence: TGCGCCAGCAGCCCAGGGACACTCCACACCATATATTTT. The chain recombines TRBV4-1 with TRBJ1-3; weak D call: TRBD1 (6 bases). The CDR3 consists of 13 residues. CDR1 and CDR2 from the germline V gene are MGHRA and YSYEKL. The V gene lost 4 bases and the J gene lost 8 bases, with 12 bases spanning the gap.

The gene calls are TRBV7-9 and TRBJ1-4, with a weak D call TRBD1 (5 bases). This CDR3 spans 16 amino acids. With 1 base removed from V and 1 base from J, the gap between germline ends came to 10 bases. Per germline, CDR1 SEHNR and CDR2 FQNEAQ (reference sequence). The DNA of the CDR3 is TGTGCCAGCAGCTTAGGGGGCCTGGGAACTAATGAAAAACTGTTTTTT. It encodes CASSLGGLGTNEKLFF.

The CDR3 DNA follows: TGTGCCAGCAGCTTAGCTAAAAACACTGAAGCTTTCTTT. It yields the protein CASSLAKNTEAFF. V usage is TRBV7-2 and J usage is TRBJ1-1; D is unclear. The CDR3 loop spans 13 amino acids. Germline-derived CDR1 and CDR2 are SGHTA and FQGNSA. Trimming shortened V by 0 bases and J by 2 bases, and 4 bases separated the two germline ends.

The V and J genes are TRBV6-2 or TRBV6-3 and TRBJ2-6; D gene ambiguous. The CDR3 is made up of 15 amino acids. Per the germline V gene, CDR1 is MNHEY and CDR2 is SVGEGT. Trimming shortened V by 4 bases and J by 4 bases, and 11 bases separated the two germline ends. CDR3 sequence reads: CASSSLGRGANVLTF. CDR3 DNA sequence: TGTGCCAGCAGTTCGTTGGGCCGGGGGGCCAACGTCCTGACTTTC.

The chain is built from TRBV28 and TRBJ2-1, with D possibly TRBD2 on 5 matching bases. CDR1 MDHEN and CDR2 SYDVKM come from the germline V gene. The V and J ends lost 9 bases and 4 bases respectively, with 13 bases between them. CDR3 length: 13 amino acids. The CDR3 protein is CASATGEYNEQFF. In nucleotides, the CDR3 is TGTGCCAGTGCAACCGGGGAATACAATGAGCAGTTCTTC.

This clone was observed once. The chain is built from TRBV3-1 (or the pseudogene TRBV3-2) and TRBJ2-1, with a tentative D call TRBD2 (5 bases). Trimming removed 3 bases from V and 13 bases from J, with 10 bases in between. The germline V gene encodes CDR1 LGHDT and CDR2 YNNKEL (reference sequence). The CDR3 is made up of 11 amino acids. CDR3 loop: CASSQRAGQFF. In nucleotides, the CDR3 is TGTGCCAGCAGCCAGCGGGCGGGTCAGTTCTTC.

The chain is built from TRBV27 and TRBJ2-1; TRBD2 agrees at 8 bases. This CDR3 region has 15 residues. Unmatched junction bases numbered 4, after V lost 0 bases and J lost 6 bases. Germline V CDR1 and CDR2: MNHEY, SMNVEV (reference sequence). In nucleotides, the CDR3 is TGTGCCAGCAGTTTATCTAGCGGGGTCGCCAATGAGCAGTTCTTC. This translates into CASSLSSGVANEQFF.

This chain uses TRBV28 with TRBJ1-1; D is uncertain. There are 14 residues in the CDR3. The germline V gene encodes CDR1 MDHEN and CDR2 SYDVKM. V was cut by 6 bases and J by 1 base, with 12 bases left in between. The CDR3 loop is CASREMNRNTEAFF. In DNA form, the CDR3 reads TGTGCCAGCAGGGAGATGAACCGGAACACTGAAGCTTTCTTT.

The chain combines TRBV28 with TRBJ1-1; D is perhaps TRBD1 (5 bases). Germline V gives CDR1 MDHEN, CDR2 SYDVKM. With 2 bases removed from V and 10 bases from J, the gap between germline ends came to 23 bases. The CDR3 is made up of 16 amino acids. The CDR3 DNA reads TGTGCCAGCAGTTTAGTGCCCTCTATACCAGGGCTGGGAGCTTTCTTT. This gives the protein CASSLVPSIPGLGAFF.

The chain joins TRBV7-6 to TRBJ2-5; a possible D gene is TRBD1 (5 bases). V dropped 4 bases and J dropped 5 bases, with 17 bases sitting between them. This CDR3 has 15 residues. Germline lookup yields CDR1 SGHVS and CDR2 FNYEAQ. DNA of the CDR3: TGTGCCAGCAGCTCCGAAGGGGTTCGGGCGGAGACCCAGTACTTC. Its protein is CASSSEGVRAETQYF.

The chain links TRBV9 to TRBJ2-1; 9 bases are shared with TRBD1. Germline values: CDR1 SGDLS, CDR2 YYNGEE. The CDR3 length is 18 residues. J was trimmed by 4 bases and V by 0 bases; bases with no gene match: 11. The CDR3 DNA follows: TGTGCCAGCAGCGTAGAGGTCGATGGGACAGGGATTTACAATGAGCAGTTCTTC. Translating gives CASSVEVDGTGIYNEQFF.

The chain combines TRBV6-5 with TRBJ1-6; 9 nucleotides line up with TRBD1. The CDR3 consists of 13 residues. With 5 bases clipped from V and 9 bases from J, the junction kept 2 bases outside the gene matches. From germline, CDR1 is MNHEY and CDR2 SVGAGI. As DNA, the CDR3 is TGTGCCAGCAGTACAGGGGGCGGTTCACCCCTCCACTTT. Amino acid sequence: CASSTGGGSPLHF.

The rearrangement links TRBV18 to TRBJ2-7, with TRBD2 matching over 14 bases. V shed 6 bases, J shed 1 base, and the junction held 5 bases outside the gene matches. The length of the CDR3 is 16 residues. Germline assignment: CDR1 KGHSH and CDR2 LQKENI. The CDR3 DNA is TGTGCCAGCTCGTCAGGACTAGCGGGAGGATCCTACGAGCAGTACTTC. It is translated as CASSSGLAGGSYEQYF.

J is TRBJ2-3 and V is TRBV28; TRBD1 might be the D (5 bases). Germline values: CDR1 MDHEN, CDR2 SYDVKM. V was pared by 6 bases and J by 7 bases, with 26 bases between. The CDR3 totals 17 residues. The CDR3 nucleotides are TGTGCCAGCAGGTCCCGCGCCACGGGTGGCAGGGCACATACGCAGTATTTT. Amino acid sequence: CASRSRATGGRAHTQYF. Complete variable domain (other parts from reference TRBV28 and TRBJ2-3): DVKVTQSSRYLVKRTGEKVFLECVQDMDHENMFWYRQDPGLGLRLIYFSYDVKMKEKGDIPEGYSVSREKKERFSLILESASTNQTSMYLCASRSRATGGRAHTQYFGPGTRLTVL.

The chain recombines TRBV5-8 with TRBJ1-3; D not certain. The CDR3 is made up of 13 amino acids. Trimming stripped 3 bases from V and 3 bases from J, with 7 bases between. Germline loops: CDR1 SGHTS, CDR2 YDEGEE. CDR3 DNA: TGTGCCAGCAGCTGGACTGGTGGAAACACCATATATTTT. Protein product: CASSWTGGNTIYF.